Shown below are 20 T cell receptor beta chains from a single sample sequenced in a study of T cell repertoires in cytomegalovirus infection. Their antigens are not known. MiXCR, applied by TCRdb to the reads, yields one record per CDR3 protein. The table shows 350,000 to 400,000 distinct CDR3 sequences, with roughly a third occurring only once. Sequencing was performed on cultured PBMCs, taken from culture after CMV antigen stimulation. The receptors originated from a human donor in good health (CMV status not recorded). Some clones in this sample may be carry-over from other donors' samples.

This clonotype was counted a few times. The V gene is TRBV12-3 or TRBV12-4, the J gene TRBJ2-1; a weak D match, TRBD2 (6 bases). V was pared by 5 bases and J by 13 bases, with 12 bases between. The CDR3 runs 11 residues. The CDR3 region is CASSVRDSQFF. CDR3 DNA sequence: TGTGCCAGCAGTGTCCGGGACTCCCAGTTCTTC.

This chain links TRBV20-1 with TRBJ2-2; the match to TRBD2 covers 8 bases. Germline CDR1 reads DFQATT; CDR2 reads SNEGSKA (reference sequence). The CDR3 loop spans 16 amino acids. With 3 bases clipped from V and 4 bases from J, the junction kept 10 bases outside the gene matches. The DNA for the CDR3 is TGCAGTGCTAGGCGCTCGGGAGGGCCGGCCACCGGGGAGCTGTTTTTT. Its protein product is CSARRSGGPATGELFF.

The chain combines TRBV6-5 with TRBJ2-1, with 8 bases that match TRBD2. After removal of 7 bases from V and 5 bases from J, the junction contained 16 bases not matched to a gene. The CDR3 spans 17 residues. Germline V gives CDR1 MNHEY, CDR2 SVGAGI. This CDR3 reads CASKLAFATSADNEQFF. The CDR3, as DNA: TGTGCCAGCAAATTAGCCTTTGCGACTAGCGCTGACAATGAGCAGTTCTTC.

The chain couples TRBV4-1 to TRBJ2-3; 15 nucleotides align to TRBD2. The junction had 12 bases not matched to a gene; V was cut back by 5 bases and J by 0 bases. Germline CDR1 MGHRA, CDR2 YSYEKL. The length of the CDR3 is 20 residues. CDR3 coding DNA: TGCGCCAGCAGCTTCAATCCGGGACTAGCGGGAGGCAGTAGCACAGATACGCAGTATTTT. It is translated as CASSFNPGLAGGSSTDTQYF.

In nucleotides, the CDR3 is TGTGCCAGCAGTTACTTCCCCCCAGGGATGGGTTACAATGAGCAGTTCTTC. This sequence encodes CASSYFPPGMGYNEQFF. The chain employs TRBV6-5 and TRBJ2-1; D perhaps matches TRBD1 (5 bases). This CDR3 has 17 amino acids. From germline, CDR1 is MNHEY and CDR2 SVGAGI. The V gene lost 1 base and the J gene lost 4 bases, with 17 bases spanning the gap.

This clonotype was observed once. V and J are TRBV7-2 and TRBJ2-7; TRBD1 or TRBD2 may be the D gene (5 bases each). CDR3 length: 13 residues. CDR1 is SGHTA and CDR2 is FQGNSA in the germline V gene. V shed 11 bases and J shed 7 bases, with 21 bases lying between them. DNA of the CDR3: TGTGCCTGCGGTCCTTACGGGACGGGGGAGCAGTACTTC. Translated: CACGPYGTGEQYF.

V gene TRBV30 combines with J gene TRBJ2-7; no definite D call. Germline CDR1 is GTSNPN and CDR2 is SVGIG (reference sequence). The CDR3 is made up of 12 amino acids. The V gene lost 3 bases and the J gene lost 0 bases, with 6 bases spanning the gap. The CDR3 sequence: CAWRGVSYEQYF. The CDR3 region has the DNA TGTGCCTGGAGAGGTGTCTCCTACGAGCAGTACTTC.

The chain has TRBV20-1 and TRBJ1-6; 7 positions agree with TRBD1. The CDR3 spans 13 residues. CDR1 is DFQATT, CDR2 SNEGSKA, per germline (reference sequence). Unmatched junction bases numbered 1, after V lost 1 base and J lost 7 bases. The CDR3 DNA is TGCAGTGCTAGAGGACAGGGCAATTCACCCCTCCACTTT. As protein: CSARGQGNSPLHF.

V is TRBV12-3 or TRBV12-4 and J is TRBJ1-1; 7 nucleotides line up with TRBD1. The V and J ends lost 8 bases and 3 bases, in that order; junction bases with no gene match: 6. This CDR3 has 13 residues. CDR3 DNA sequence: TGTGCCAGCGGCTCACAGGGGTACACTGAAGCTTTCTTT. Protein sequence: CASGSQGYTEAFF.

A few counts support this clonotype. This rearrangement joins TRBV6-2 or TRBV6-3 to TRBJ2-4, with a tentative D call TRBD1 (5 bases). In germline, CDR1 is MNHEY, CDR2 SVGEGT. The CDR3 length is 11 residues. V lost 2 bases to trimming and J lost 13 bases, with 9 bases between them. CDR3 bases: TGTGCCAGCAGTTACAGGGGCCACCAGTACTTC. Translated: CASSYRGHQYF.

This clonotype has just a few counts. The chain combines TRBV20-1 with TRBJ2-1; 9 bases match TRBD2. The CDR3 runs to 16 residues. V shed 3 bases, J shed 3 bases, and the junction held 9 bases outside the gene matches. The germline gives CDR1 DFQATT, CDR2 SNEGSKA (reference sequence). CDR3 residues: CSASPRLADNYNEQFF. As DNA, the CDR3 is TGCAGTGCTAGTCCAAGACTAGCGGATAACTACAATGAGCAGTTCTTC.

This clonotype has a count of ten or more. The rearrangement links TRBV7-6 to TRBJ2-2; a possible D gene is TRBD2 (5 bases). Germline CDR1 is SGHVS and CDR2 is FNYEAQ. The CDR3 length is 15 residues. Trimming took 4 bases from V and 0 from J, leaving 9 bases between them. Here the CDR3 reads CASSSGGTNTGELFF. The DNA for the CDR3 is TGTGCCAGCAGCTCCGGAGGAACGAACACCGGGGAGCTGTTTTTT.

This clonotype has more than one count but fewer than ten. This chain joins TRBV7-2 and TRBJ2-7; TRBD1 agrees at 12 bases. Germline V gene sequence: CDR1 SGHTA, CDR2 FQGNSA. CDR3 length equals 16 residues. Trimming cost V 1 base and J 1 base; bases outside gene matches: 2. In DNA form, the CDR3 reads TGTGCCAGCAGCTTAGTGGGACAGGGGGCTTCCTACGAGCAGTACTTC. It codes for CASSLVGQGASYEQYF.

The chain is built from TRBV30 and TRBJ2-2; D gene unclear. The CDR3 consists of 11 residues. Deletions cut 0 bases from V and 8 bases from J, with 4 bases between. From germline, CDR1 is GTSNPN and CDR2 SVGIG (reference sequence). The CDR3 sequence is CAWSVSGELFF. CDR3 nucleotides: TGTGCCTGGAGTGTCTCTGGGGAGCTGTTTTTT.

This clonotype was seen a few times. The chain is built from TRBV12-3 or TRBV12-4 and TRBJ1-2; D unresolved. The germline V and J ends were trimmed by 4 bases and 5 bases, with 11 bases remaining between them. The CDR3 contains 13 residues. The CDR3 reads CASSWETGYGYTF. CDR3 DNA sequence: TGTGCCAGCAGTTGGGAGACGGGATATGGCTACACCTTC.

This chain uses TRBV6-2 or TRBV6-3 with TRBJ2-3; D is perhaps TRBD2 (5 bases). The CDR3 consists of 14 residues. CDR1 is MNHEY, CDR2 SVGEGT, per germline. The V end lost 7 bases, the J end lost 3 bases, and 14 bases lay between the germline ends. DNA for the CDR3: TGTGCCAGCACCGACTTAAGGAGGACAGATACGCAGTATTTT. Translated: CASTDLRRTDTQYF.

The V call is TRBV7-9, the J call TRBJ2-1; 7 nucleotides match TRBD2. Losses at the gene ends were 7 bases for V and 7 bases for J; bases not matched to a gene: 10. The CDR3 runs 14 residues. The V gene's germline CDR1 is SEHNR and CDR2 FQNEAQ (reference sequence). The CDR3 loop is CASTAGGWSNEQFF. As DNA, the CDR3 is TGTGCCAGCACCGCCGGGGGGTGGAGTAATGAGCAGTTCTTC.

This clonotype was counted a few times. In nucleotides, the CDR3 is TGTGCCAGTTTGGGGAGACTAGCGGGAAACAAGGGTAAAAACATTCAGTACTTC. It codes for CASLGRLAGNKGKNIQYF. V is TRBV19 and J is TRBJ2-4; 11 bases are shared with TRBD2. Germline-derived CDR1 and CDR2 are LNHDA and SQIVND (reference sequence). The V gene end was trimmed by 8 bases and the J gene end by 4 bases; junction bases not matched to a gene: 16. The CDR3 runs 18 residues.

In this sample, this clonotype turned up a few times. V usage is TRBV6-5 and J usage is TRBJ2-5; the D gene is possibly TRBD1 (6 bases). From germline, CDR1 is MNHEY and CDR2 SVGAGI. The length of the CDR3 is 15 residues. Trimming left V 6 bases short and J 3 bases short, with 17 bases between. The CDR3 here is CASRRAGVGKETQYF. CDR3 DNA sequence: TGTGCCAGCAGGAGGGCAGGGGTGGGGAAAGAGACCCAGTACTTC.

This clonotype was observed at least ten times. V is TRBV4-3 and J is TRBJ2-1, with 7 bases identical to TRBD2. V dropped 0 bases and J dropped 7; count of bases not matched to a gene: 15. This CDR3 has 18 residues. Germline V gene lookup returns CDR1 LGHNA and CDR2 YSLEER. The CDR3 DNA is TGCGCCAGCAGCCAAGATCTGCAGCCGGGAGGAATTTTTAATGAGCAGTTCTTC. It yields the protein CASSQDLQPGGIFNEQFF.